This TCR beta chain is drawn from a study of cytomegalovirus exposure and HLA in healthy donors. Germline V gene lookup returns CDR1 SGHTA and CDR2 FQGNSA. With 5 bases clipped from V and 9 bases from J, the junction kept 5 bases outside the gene matches. The CDR3 runs to 15 residues. 60 Vbeta and 13 Jbeta primers were used in PCR. Method: immunoSEQ multiplex PCR; TCRdb's copy keeps in-frame clones and lacks some. The table records some 150,000 clones, 80% to 85% of them present only once. The TCR sequence derives from a woman aged 30 to 39 in good health and CMV-seronegative. Sequenced material: PBMCs. The chain uses TRBV7-2 and TRBJ1-6, with TRBD1 matching 12 bases. The CDR3 coding sequence is TGTGCCAGCAGCCGGGACAGGGGGCCCTTTTCACCCCTCCACTTT. Protein: CASSRDRGPFSPLHF. Supplemented by reference TRBV7-2 and TRBJ1-6, the full variable domain reads GAGVSQSPSNKVTEKGKDVELRCDPISGHTALYWYRQSLGQGLEFLIYFQGNSAPDKSGLPSDRFSAERTGGSVSTLTIQRTQQEDSAVYLCASSRDRGPFSPLHFGNGTRLTVT.